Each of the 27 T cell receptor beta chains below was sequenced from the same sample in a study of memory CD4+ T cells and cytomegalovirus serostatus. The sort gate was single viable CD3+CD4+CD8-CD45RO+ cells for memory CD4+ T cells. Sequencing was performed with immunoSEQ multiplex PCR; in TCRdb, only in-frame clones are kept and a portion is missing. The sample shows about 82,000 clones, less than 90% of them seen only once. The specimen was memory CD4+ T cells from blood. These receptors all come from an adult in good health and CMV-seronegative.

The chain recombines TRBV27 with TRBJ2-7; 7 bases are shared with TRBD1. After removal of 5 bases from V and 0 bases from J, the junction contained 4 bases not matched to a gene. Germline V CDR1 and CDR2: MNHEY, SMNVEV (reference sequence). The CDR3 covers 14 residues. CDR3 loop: CASSKQGSSYEQYF. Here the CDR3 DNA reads TGTGCCAGCAGTAAACAGGGGTCCTCCTACGAGCAGTACTTC.

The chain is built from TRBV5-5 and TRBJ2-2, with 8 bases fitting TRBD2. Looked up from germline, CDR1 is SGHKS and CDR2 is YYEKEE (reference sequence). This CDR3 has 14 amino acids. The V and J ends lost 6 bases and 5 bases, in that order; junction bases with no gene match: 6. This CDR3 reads CASIRGGWTGELFF. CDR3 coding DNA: TGTGCCAGCATCCGGGGGGGGTGGACCGGGGAGCTGTTTTTT.

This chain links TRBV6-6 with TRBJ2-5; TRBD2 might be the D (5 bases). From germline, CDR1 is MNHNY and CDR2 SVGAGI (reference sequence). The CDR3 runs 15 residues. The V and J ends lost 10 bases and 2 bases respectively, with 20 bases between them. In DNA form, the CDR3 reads TGTGCCACCCAAACCCTTCTGGGGAGTCAAGAGACCCAGTACTTC. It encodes CATQTLLGSQETQYF.

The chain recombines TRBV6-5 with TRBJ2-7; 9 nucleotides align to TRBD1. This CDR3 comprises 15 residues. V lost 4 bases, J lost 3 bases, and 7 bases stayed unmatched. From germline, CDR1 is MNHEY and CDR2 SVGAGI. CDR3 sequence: CASSSKPGQGYEQYF. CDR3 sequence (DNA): TGTGCCAGCAGTTCCAAACCGGGACAGGGCTACGAGCAGTACTTC.

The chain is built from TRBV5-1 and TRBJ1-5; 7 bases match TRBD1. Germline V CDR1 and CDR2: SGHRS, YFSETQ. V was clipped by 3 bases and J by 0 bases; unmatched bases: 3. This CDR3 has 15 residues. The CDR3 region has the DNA TGCGCCAGCAGCTGGGACAGCGATAGCAATCAGCCCCAGCATTTT. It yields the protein CASSWDSDSNQPQHF.

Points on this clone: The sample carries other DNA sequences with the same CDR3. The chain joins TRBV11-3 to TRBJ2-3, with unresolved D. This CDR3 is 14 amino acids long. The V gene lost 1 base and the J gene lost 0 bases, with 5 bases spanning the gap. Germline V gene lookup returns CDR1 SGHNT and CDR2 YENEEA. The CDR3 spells CASSLAASTDTQYF. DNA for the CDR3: TGTGCCAGCAGCTTAGCTGCTAGCACAGATACGCAGTATTTT.

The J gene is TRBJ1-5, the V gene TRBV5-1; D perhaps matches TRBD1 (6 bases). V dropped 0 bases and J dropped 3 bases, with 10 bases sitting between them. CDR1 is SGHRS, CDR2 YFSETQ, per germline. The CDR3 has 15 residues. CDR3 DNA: TGCGCCAGCAGCTTGGGAGGGGGGATCAATCAGCCCCAGCATTTT. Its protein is CASSLGGGINQPQHF.

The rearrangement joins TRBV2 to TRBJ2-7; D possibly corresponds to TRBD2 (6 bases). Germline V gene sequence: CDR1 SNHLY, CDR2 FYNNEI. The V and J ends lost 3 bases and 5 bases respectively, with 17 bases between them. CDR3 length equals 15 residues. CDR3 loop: CASSDAYAGLNEQYF. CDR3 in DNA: TGTGCCAGCAGTGATGCTTACGCGGGGCTTAACGAGCAGTACTTC.

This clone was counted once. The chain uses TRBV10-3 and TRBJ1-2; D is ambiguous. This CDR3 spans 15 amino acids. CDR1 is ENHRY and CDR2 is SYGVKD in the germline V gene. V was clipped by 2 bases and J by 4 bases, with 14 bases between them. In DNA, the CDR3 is TGTGCCATCAGTGAGGGTCACGCGCGGGGCTATGGCTACACCTTC. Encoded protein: CAISEGHARGYGYTF.

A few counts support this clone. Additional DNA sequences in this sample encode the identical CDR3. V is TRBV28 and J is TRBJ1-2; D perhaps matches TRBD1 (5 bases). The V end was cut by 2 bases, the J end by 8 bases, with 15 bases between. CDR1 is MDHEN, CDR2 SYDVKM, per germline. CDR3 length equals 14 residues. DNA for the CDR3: TGTGCCAGCAGTTTACTGGGGGGACTGGGGGGCTACACCTTC. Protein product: CASSLLGGLGGYTF.

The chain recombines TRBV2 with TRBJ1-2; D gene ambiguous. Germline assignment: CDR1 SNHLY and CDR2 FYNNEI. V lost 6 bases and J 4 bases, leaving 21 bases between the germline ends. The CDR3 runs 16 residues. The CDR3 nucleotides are TGTGCCAGCAGAGCACCTCTGATGACCGCCTTCTATGGCTACACCTTC. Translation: CASRAPLMTAFYGYTF. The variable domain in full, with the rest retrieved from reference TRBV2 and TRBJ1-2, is EPEVTQTPSHQVTQMGQEVILRCVPISNHLYFYWYRQILGQKVEFLVSFYNNEISEKSEIFDDQFSVERPDGSNFTLKIRSTKLEDSAMYFCASRAPLMTAFYGYTFGSGTRLTVV.

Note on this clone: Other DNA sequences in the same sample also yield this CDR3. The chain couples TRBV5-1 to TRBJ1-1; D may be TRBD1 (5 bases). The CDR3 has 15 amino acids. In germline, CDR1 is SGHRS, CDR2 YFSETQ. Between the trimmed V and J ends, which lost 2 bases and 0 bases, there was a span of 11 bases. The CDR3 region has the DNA TGCGCCAGCAGCTTAACCGGGACGGTGAACACTGAAGCTTTCTTT. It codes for CASSLTGTVNTEAFF. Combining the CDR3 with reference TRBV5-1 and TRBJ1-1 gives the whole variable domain KAGVTQTPRYLIKTRGQQVTLSCSPISGHRSVSWYQQTPGQGLQFLFEYFSETQRNKGNFPGRFSGRQFSNSRSEMNVSTLELGDSALYLCASSLTGTVNTEAFFGQGTRLTVV.

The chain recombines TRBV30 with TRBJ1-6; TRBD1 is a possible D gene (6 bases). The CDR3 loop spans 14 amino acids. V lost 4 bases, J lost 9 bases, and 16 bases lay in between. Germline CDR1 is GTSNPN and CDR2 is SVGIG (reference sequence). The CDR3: CAWKVGGEGSPLHF. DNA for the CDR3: TGTGCCTGGAAGGTTGGGGGCGAGGGTTCACCCCTCCACTTT.

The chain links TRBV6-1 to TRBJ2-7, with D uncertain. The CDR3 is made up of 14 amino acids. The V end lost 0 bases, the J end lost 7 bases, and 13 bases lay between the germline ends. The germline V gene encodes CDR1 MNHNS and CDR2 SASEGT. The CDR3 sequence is CASSEAPLAWEQYF. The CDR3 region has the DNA TGTGCCAGCAGTGAAGCTCCCCTCGCGTGGGAGCAGTACTTC.

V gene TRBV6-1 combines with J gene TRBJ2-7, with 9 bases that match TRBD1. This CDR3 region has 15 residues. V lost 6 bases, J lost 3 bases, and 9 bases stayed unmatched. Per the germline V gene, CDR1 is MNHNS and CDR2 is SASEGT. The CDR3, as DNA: TGTGCCAGCAGCCCAACCCGGGACAGGGTCTACGAGCAGTACTTC. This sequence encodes CASSPTRDRVYEQYF.

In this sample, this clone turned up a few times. CDR3 region: CASSQDVRGVVTGELFF. For the CDR3, the DNA is TGTGCCAGCAGCCAAGATGTGCGGGGGGTGGTAACCGGGGAGCTGTTTTTT. The J gene is TRBJ2-2, the V gene TRBV4-2; 8 nucleotides match TRBD2. Losses at the gene ends were 0 bases for V and 5 bases for J; bases not matched to a gene: 8. Germline CDR1 reads LGHNA; CDR2 reads YNFKEQ. The CDR3 sequence is 17 residues long.

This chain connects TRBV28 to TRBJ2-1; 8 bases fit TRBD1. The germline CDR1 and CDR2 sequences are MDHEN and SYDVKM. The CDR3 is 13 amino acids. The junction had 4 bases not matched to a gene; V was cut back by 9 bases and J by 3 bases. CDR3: CASSTGDYNEQFF. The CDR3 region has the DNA TGTGCCAGTTCGACAGGGGACTACAATGAGCAGTTCTTC.

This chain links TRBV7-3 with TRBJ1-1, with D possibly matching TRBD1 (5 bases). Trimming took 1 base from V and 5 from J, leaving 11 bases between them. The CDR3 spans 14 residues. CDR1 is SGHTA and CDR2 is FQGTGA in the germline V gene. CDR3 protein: CASSLNPGMTEAFF. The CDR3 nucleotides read TGTGCCAGCAGCTTAAATCCAGGGATGACTGAAGCTTTCTTT. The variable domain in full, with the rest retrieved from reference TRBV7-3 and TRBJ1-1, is GAGVSQTPSNKVTEKGKYVELRCDPISGHTALYWYRQSLGQGPEFLIYFQGTGAADDSGLPNDRFFAVRPEGSVSTLKIQRTERGDSAVYLCASSLNPGMTEAFFGQGTRLTVV.

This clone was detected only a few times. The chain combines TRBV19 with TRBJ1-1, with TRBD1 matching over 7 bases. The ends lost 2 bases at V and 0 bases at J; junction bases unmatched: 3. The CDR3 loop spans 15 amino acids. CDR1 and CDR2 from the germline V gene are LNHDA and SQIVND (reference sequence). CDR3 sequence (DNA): TGTGCCAGTAGTATATCCGGGACAGTGAACACTGAAGCTTTCTTT. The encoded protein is CASSISGTVNTEAFF.

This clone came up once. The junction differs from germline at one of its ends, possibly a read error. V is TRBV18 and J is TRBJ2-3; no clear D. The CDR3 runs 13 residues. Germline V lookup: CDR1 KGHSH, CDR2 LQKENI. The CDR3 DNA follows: TGTGCCAGCTCACCCACGAGCAGAGATACGCAGTATTTT. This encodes CASSPTSRDTQYF.

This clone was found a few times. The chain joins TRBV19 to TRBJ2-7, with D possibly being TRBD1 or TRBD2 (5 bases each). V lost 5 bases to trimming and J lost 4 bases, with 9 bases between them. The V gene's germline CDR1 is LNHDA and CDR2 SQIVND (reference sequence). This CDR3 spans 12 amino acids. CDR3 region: CASSEGKYEQYF. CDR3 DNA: TGTGCCAGTAGTGAGGGGAAATACGAGCAGTACTTC.

For the CDR3, the DNA is TGTGCCAGCAGCCCAGGCCTTGGGACAGTTCGATACTTC. It encodes CASSPGLGTVRYF. The V and J genes are TRBV27 and TRBJ2-5, with 7 bases fitting TRBD1. The ends lost 6 bases at V and 14 bases at J; junction bases unmatched: 15. The length of the CDR3 is 13 residues. Per germline, CDR1 MNHEY and CDR2 SMNVEV (reference sequence).

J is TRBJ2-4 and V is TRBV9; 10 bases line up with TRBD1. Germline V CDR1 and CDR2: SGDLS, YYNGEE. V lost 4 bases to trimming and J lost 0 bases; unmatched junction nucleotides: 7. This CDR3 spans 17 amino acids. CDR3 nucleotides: TGTGCCAGCAGCCCTAGACAGGGGGCCGAAGCCAAAAACATTCAGTACTTC. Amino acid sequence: CASSPRQGAEAKNIQYF.

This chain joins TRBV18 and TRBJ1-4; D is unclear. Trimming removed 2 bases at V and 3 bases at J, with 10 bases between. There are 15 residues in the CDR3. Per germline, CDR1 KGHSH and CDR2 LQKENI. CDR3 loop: CASSPESVSNEKLFF. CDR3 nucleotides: TGTGCCAGCTCACCAGAGTCGGTGTCTAATGAAAAACTGTTTTTT. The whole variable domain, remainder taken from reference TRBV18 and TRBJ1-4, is NAGVMQNPRHLVRRRGQEARLRCSPMKGHSHVYWYRQLPEEGLKFMVYLQKENIIDESGMPKERFSAEFPKEGPSILRIQQVVRGDSAAYFCASSPESVSNEKLFFGSGTQLSVL.

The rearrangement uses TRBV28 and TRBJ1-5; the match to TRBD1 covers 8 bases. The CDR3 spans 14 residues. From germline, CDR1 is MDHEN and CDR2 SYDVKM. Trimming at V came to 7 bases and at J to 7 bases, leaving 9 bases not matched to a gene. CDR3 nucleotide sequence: TGTGCCAGCACTCCACAGGGGGTAGACCAGCCCCAGCATTTT. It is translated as CASTPQGVDQPQHF.

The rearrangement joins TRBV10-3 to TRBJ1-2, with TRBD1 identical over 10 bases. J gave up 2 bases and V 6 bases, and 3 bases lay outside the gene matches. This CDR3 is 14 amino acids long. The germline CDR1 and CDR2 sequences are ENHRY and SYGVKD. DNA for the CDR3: TGTGCCATCAGGACAGGGGGCCCCAACTATGGCTACACCTTC. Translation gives CAIRTGGPNYGYTF.

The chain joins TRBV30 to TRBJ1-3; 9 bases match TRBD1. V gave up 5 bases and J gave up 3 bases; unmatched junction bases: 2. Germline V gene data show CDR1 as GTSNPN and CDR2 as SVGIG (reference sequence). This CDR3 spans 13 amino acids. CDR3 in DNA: TGTGCCTGGGACAGGGGGAGTGGAAACACCATATATTTT. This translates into CAWDRGSGNTIYF.